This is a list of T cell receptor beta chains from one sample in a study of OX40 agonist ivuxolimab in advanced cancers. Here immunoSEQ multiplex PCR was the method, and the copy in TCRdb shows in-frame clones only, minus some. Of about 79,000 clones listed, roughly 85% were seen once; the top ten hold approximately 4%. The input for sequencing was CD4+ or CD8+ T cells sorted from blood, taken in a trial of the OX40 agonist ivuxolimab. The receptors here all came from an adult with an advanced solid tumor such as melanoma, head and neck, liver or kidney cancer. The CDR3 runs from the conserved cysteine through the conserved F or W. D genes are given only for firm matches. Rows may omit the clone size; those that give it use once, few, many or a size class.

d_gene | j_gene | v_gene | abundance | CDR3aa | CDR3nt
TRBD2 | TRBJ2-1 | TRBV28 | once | CASRKRESSHNEQFF | TGTGCCAGCAGAAAGCGGGAGTCGTCCCACAATGAGCAGTTCTTC
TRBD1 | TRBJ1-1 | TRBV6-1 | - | CASTRTGDTEAFF | TGTGCCAGCACCCGGACAGGGGACACTGAAGCTTTCTTT
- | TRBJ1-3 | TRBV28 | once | CASSEQVGSGNTIYF | TGTGCCAGCAGTGAACAGGTCGGCTCTGGAAACACCATATATTTT
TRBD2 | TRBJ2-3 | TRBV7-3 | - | CASSPTSANTDTQYF | TGTGCCAGCAGCCCCACTAGCGCGAACACAGATACGCAGTATTTT
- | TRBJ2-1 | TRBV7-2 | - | CASSLQGLEQFF | TGTGCCAGCAGCTTACAGGGTCTTGAGCAGTTCTTC
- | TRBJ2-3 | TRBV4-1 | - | CASSQEKGIFTDTQYF | TGCGCCAGCAGCCAAGAAAAGGGGATTTTCACAGATACGCAGTATTTT
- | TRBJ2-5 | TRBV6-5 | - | CATSGRSQEAQYF | TGTGCCACTTCGGGGAGAAGCCAAGAGGCCCAGTACTTC
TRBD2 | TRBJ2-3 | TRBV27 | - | CASSLRPGLGTDTQYF | TGTGCCAGCAGTTTACGCCCGGGACTAGGAACAGATACGCAGTATTTT
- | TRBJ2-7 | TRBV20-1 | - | CSAAFRDEQYF | TGCAGTGCTGCCTTTCGGGACGAGCAGTACTTC
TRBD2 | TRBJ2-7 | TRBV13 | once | CASSQRSGTIYEQYF | TGTGCCAGCAGCCAGCGTAGCGGGACAATATACGAGCAGTACTTC
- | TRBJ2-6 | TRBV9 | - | CASSPTASGANVLTF | TGTGCCAGCAGCCCGACGGCCTCTGGGGCCAACGTCCTGACTTTC
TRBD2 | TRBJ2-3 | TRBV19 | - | CASRLSGSGTDTQYF | TGTGCCAGTAGACTTAGCGGGAGCGGCACAGATACGCAGTATTTT
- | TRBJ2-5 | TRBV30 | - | CAWSEGGAPQETQYF | TGTGCCTGGAGTGAGGGGGGGGCGCCCCAAGAGACCCAGTACTTC
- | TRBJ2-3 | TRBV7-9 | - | CASSQVTDTQYF | TGTGCCAGCAGCCAAGTCACAGATACGCAGTATTTT
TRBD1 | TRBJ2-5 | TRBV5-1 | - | CASSPQGIDQETQYF | TGCGCCAGCAGCCCACAGGGGATCGACCAAGAGACCCAGTACTTC
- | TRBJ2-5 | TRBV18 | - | CASSPLDTHEETQYF | TGTGCCAGCTCACCACTTGATACTCATGAAGAGACCCAGTACTTC
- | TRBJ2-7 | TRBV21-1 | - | CASSRARFHEQYF | TGTGCCAGCAGCCGAGCCAGGTTCCACGAGCAGTACTTC
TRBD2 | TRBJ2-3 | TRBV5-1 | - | CASSLSGRADTQYF | TGCGCCAGCAGCCTTAGCGGGAGGGCAGATACGCAGTATTTT
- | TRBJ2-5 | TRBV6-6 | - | CASIGQGDETQYF | TGTGCCAGCATCGGGCAGGGAGACGAGACCCAGTACTTC
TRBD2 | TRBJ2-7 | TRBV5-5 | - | CASSPASGSYEQYF | TGTGCCAGCAGCCCCGCTAGCGGATCCTACGAGCAGTACTTC
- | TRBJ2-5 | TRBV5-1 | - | CASSLDGETQYF | TGCGCCAGCAGCTTGGACGGAGAGACCCAGTACTTC
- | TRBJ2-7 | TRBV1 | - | CTSSYGLARNYEQYF | TGCACCAGCAGCTACGGACTAGCGAGAAACTACGAGCAGTACTTC
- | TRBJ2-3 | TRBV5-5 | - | CASSLDALGPTDTQYF | TGTGCCAGCAGCTTGGATGCATTGGGCCCCACAGATACGCAGTATTTT
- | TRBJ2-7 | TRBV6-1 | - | CASSWETGTPYEQYF | TGTGCCAGCAGTTGGGAAACCGGGACCCCCTACGAGCAGTACTTC
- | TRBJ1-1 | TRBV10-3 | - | CASHPTGNTEAFF | TGTGCCTCCCACCCTACAGGGAACACTGAAGCTTTCTTT
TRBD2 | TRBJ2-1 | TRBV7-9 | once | CASSPSGGNEQFF | TGTGCCAGCAGTCCATCGGGAGGAAATGAGCAGTTCTTC
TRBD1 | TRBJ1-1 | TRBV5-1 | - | CASSVSGGSGTEAFF | TGCGCCAGCAGCGTATCAGGGGGCTCGGGCACTGAAGCTTTCTTT